Below are 20 T cell receptor beta chains sequenced from a single sample in a study of type 1 regulatory T cells. These TCRs are of unknown antigen specificity. Via MiXCR, TCRdb re-called the reads, giving one row per CDR3 protein. The sample lists around 69,000 distinct CDR3 sequences, approximately 64% occurring once. What was sequenced was cultured T cells, either the whole culture or a sorted T cell fraction (not recorded which). Specified subset: Tr1-enriched cell product generated in vitro against host alloantigens. The source is a human donor in good health.

This chain's CDR3 is CAWTGSSTDTQYF. DNA for the CDR3: TGTGCCTGGACGGGATCTAGCACAGATACGCAGTATTTT. The gene calls are TRBV30 and TRBJ2-3, with D perhaps TRBD2 (5 bases). Germline CDR1 is GTSNPN and CDR2 is SVGIG (reference sequence). The V end lost 4 bases, the J end lost 0 bases, and 8 bases lay between the germline ends. This CDR3 is 13 amino acids long. The complete variable domain, with remaining parts taken from reference TRBV30 and TRBJ2-3, reads SQTIHQWPATLVQPVGSPLSLECTVEGTSNPNLYWYRQAAGRGLQLLFYSVGIGQISSEVPQNLSASRPQDRQFILSSKKLLLSDSGFYLCAWTGSSTDTQYFGPGTRLTVL.

This sequence joins TRBV12-3 or TRBV12-4 and TRBJ1-2; D perhaps matches TRBD1 (5 bases). The CDR3 loop spans 15 amino acids. Between the trimmed V and J ends, which lost 6 bases and 8 bases, there was a span of 22 bases. DNA for the CDR3: TGTGCCAGCAGCCTAACCCCCAGGGAGGCTGACGGCTACACCTTC. This encodes CASSLTPREADGYTF.

J is TRBJ1-1 and V is TRBV15; no definite D call. Germline assignment: CDR1 LNHNV and CDR2 YYDKDF (reference sequence). CDR3 length: 13 residues. With 3 bases removed from V and 4 bases from J, the gap between germline ends came to 9 bases. The CDR3 region has the DNA TGTGCCACCAGCAGGCCCCACGGCACTGAAGCTTTCTTT. Translated: CATSRPHGTEAFF.

V gene TRBV7-2 combines with J gene TRBJ2-7, with 9 bases identical to TRBD2. This CDR3 contains 15 residues. Germline CDR1 reads SGHTA; CDR2 reads FQGNSA. The ends lost 5 bases at V and 1 base at J; junction bases unmatched: 6. CDR3 DNA sequence: TGTGCCAGCAGCGCCCGACTAGCGGTGTCCTACGAGCAGTACTTC. Its translation: CASSARLAVSYEQYF.

As DNA, the CDR3 is TGCGCCAGCAGCTACGGAGGGGTCGGAGAGACCCAGTACTTC. Translated: CASSYGGVGETQYF. V is TRBV5-1 and J is TRBJ2-5; D possibly corresponds to TRBD2 (6 bases). CDR1 SGHRS and CDR2 YFSETQ come from the germline V gene. This CDR3 spans 14 amino acids. Trimming cost V 3 bases and J 4 bases, with 13 bases left between them.

The V gene is TRBV6-1, the J gene TRBJ2-6; D uncertain. The CDR3 covers 14 residues. CDR1 is MNHNS, CDR2 SASEGT, per germline. Trimming removed 8 bases from V and 2 bases from J, with 10 bases in between. CDR3 DNA: TGTGCCAGCTCCTCAGGACCTGGGGCCAACGTCCTGACTTTC. This encodes CASSSGPGANVLTF.

V gene TRBV7-3 combines with J gene TRBJ2-1; no clear D. Germline V CDR1 and CDR2: SGHTA, FQGTGA. The CDR3 sequence is 13 residues long. V was cut by 2 bases and J by 9 bases, with 11 bases left in between. CDR3 loop: CASSLFQEGEQFF. The CDR3 nucleotides are TGTGCCAGCAGCTTATTCCAGGAAGGTGAGCAGTTCTTC.

The chain recombines TRBV9 with TRBJ1-2, with a tentative D call TRBD1 (5 bases). CDR3 length: 20 amino acids. The V gene's germline CDR1 is SGDLS and CDR2 YYNGEE. Trimming cost V 2 bases and J 8 bases, with 34 bases left between them. This CDR3 reads CASSVSVLGSAGPGTGGYTF. The CDR3 DNA reads TGTGCCAGCAGCGTGTCAGTTTTGGGATCAGCCGGTCCGGGGACGGGCGGCTACACCTTC.

The chain links TRBV6-5 to TRBJ2-2; 11 bases align to TRBD2. V shed 3 bases, J shed 1 base, and the junction held 7 bases outside the gene matches. CDR1 and CDR2 (germline): MNHEY, SVGAGI. This CDR3 has 18 amino acids. The CDR3 loop reads CASSYASGRLGNTGELFF. DNA of the CDR3: TGTGCCAGCAGTTATGCTAGCGGGAGGTTAGGGAACACCGGGGAGCTGTTTTTT.

The CDR3 loop is CASSQGREQYF. In DNA, the CDR3 is TGTGCCAGCAGTCAGGGACGCGAGCAGTACTTC. The chain combines TRBV12-3 or TRBV12-4 with TRBJ2-7; D is possibly TRBD1 or TRBD2 (5 bases each). With 5 bases removed from V and 6 bases from J, the gap between germline ends came to 8 bases. The CDR3 length is 11 residues.

The genes are TRBV11-2 and TRBJ2-7; 9 bases line up with TRBD1. The CDR3 loop spans 15 amino acids. J was trimmed by 5 bases and V by 0 bases; bases with no gene match: 5. Germline V gene lookup returns CDR1 SGHAT and CDR2 FQNNGV. The DNA for the CDR3 is TGTGCCAGCAGCTTAGAACAGGGGGCGCGACACGAGCAGTACTTC. It specifies CASSLEQGARHEQYF.

V and J are TRBV19 and TRBJ2-2; TRBD1 is a possible D gene (5 bases). The CDR3 runs 16 residues. Looked up from germline, CDR1 is LNHDA and CDR2 is SQIVND (reference sequence). The V end was cut by 4 bases, the J end by 3 bases, with 15 bases between. The CDR3 region has the DNA TGTGCCAGTAGTAAGGGCAGGGTCCTTGACACCGGGGAGCTGTTTTTT. Amino acids: CASSKGRVLDTGELFF.

The chain couples TRBV20-1 to TRBJ2-4; D not certain. The CDR3 length is 12 residues. The germline V gene encodes CDR1 DFQATT and CDR2 SNEGSKA (reference sequence). Trimming pared 3 bases from V and 8 bases from J, leaving 11 bases between. This CDR3 reads CSASAGLDIQYF. In DNA form, the CDR3 reads TGCAGTGCTAGTGCCGGGTTGGACATTCAGTACTTC.

This clonotype was observed once. This chain joins TRBV6-1 and TRBJ2-7; D is possibly TRBD1 (6 bases). Germline CDR1 reads MNHNS; CDR2 reads SASEGT. This CDR3 contains 14 residues. V was clipped by 7 bases and J by 0 bases, with 13 bases between them. This chain's CDR3 is CASIGGRLSYEQYF. CDR3 DNA: TGTGCCAGCATAGGGGGACGGCTCTCCTACGAGCAGTACTTC.

This sequence joins TRBV7-8 and TRBJ2-1; 12 bases are a match to TRBD2. V was clipped by 1 base and J by 4 bases; unmatched bases: 11. Germline V gene sequence: CDR1 SGHVS, CDR2 FQNEAQ. The CDR3 runs 19 residues. CDR3 DNA sequence: TGTGCCAGCAGCTTAGTAGGACATAGGACTAGCGGGACTTACAATGAGCAGTTCTTC. Encoded protein: CASSLVGHRTSGTYNEQFF.

This clonotype was seen only once. CDR3 sequence reads: CASSFQPGSDTQYF. DNA of the CDR3: TGTGCCAGCAGCTTCCAGCCGGGGTCAGATACGCAGTATTTT. The chain recombines TRBV5-5 with TRBJ2-3, with D possibly TRBD2 on 5 matching bases. The ends were cut back, 2 bases at V and 4 bases at J, with 11 bases in the middle. Per germline, CDR1 SGHKS and CDR2 YYEKEE (reference sequence). The CDR3 runs to 14 residues.

This rearrangement joins TRBV4-1 to TRBJ2-7, with TRBD1 as a possible D gene (5 bases). The V gene lost 1 base and the J gene lost 3 bases, with 10 bases spanning the gap. Germline V CDR1 and CDR2: MGHRA, YSYEKL. The CDR3 length is 14 residues. CDR3 sequence: CASSQVFRDYEQYF. In DNA, the CDR3 is TGCGCCAGCAGCCAAGTATTCAGGGACTACGAGCAGTACTTC.

This rearrangement joins TRBV5-4 to TRBJ2-1, with D perhaps matching TRBD2 (5 bases). V lost 4 bases, J lost 0 bases, and 8 bases lay in between. Germline V CDR1 and CDR2: SGHNT, YYREEE (reference sequence). This CDR3 comprises 14 residues. CDR3 nucleotides: TGTGCCAGCAGCCATGGGAGCTCCTACAATGAGCAGTTCTTC. Protein product: CASSHGSSYNEQFF.

This clonotype was found a few times. The chain is built from TRBV12-3 or TRBV12-4 and TRBJ1-5; 9 bases match TRBD1. This CDR3 is 14 amino acids long. V shed 6 bases and J 6 bases; nucleotides not matched to a gene: 6. CDR3 amino acids: CASRGTGNGQPQHF. The CDR3 nucleotides read TGTGCCAGCAGGGGGACAGGGAATGGTCAGCCCCAGCATTTT.

The chain links TRBV19 to TRBJ2-1; 8 positions agree with TRBD1. This CDR3 contains 13 residues. V lost 3 bases, J lost 9 bases, and 4 bases stayed unmatched. Looked up from germline, CDR1 is LNHDA and CDR2 is SQIVND (reference sequence). The CDR3 spells CASSMDRETEQFF. In DNA, the CDR3 is TGTGCCAGTAGTATGGACAGGGAGACTGAGCAGTTCTTC.